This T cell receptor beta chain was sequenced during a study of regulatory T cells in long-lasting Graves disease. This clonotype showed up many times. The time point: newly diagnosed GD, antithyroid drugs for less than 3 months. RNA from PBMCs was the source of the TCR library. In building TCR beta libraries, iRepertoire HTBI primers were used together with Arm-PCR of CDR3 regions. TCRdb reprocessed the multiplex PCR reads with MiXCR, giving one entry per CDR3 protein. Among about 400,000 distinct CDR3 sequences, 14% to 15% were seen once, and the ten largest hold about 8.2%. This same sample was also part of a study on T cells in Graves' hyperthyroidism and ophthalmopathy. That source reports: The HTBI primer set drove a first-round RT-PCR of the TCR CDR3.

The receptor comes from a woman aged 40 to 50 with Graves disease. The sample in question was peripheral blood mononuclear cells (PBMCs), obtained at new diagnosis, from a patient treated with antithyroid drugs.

Here the CDR3 DNA reads TGCAGTGCCCCCGGGCTAGCGGGATGGGATACGCAGTATTTT. It codes for CSAPGLAGWDTQYF. The J gene is TRBJ2-3, the V gene TRBV20-1; 9 bases agree with TRBD2. Germline assignment: CDR1 DFQATT and CDR2 SNEGSKA (reference sequence). The V gene end was trimmed by 6 bases and the J gene end by 6 bases; junction bases not matched to a gene: 10. This CDR3 has 14 residues.